This T cell receptor beta chain was documented in a study of regulatory T cells in long-lasting Graves disease. The study, taken as a whole, reports: Persistent Graves' patients possessed reduced TCR diversity relative to recently diagnosed ones.

The time point: persistent/refractory GD, antithyroid drugs over 5 years with positive TRAb. PBMC-extracted RNA yielded the TCR library. Building the TCR beta libraries relied on iRepertoire HTBI primers, and CDR3 regions underwent Arm-PCR. In the authors' workflow: The study identified roughly 59 TRBV and about 14 TRBJ segments across samples. In TCRdb, the multiplex PCR reads were re-called with MiXCR into one record per CDR3 protein. TCRdb, not the authors, supplied the V and J calls. The data show hundreds of thousands of distinct CDR3 sequences, about 22% seen once. The CDR3 has 14 amino acids. V was shortened by 6 bases and J by 1 base, with 12 bases between the two germline ends. This clonotype appeared many times. Its antigen is unidentified.

Sequences were derived from peripheral blood mononuclear cells (PBMCs), sampled when the disease was refractory, from a patient treated with antithyroid drugs. This chain connects TRBV12-3 or TRBV12-4 to TRBJ1-1; D is perhaps TRBD1 (6 bases). The TCR comes from a female donor with Graves disease. The CDR3 region has the DNA TGTGCCAGCAGGCCACGACAGGAGAACACTGAAGCTTTCTTT. Translation: CASRPRQENTEAFF.